This TCR beta chain is drawn from a study of patients and donors after allogeneic stem cell transplantation. This clonotype was seen only a few times. CDR3 length equals 15 residues. V lost 5 bases to trimming and J lost 4 bases; unmatched junction nucleotides: 9. Per the germline V gene, CDR1 is ENHRY and CDR2 is SYGVKD. TCRdb reanalysed the RT-PCR reads using MiXCR and keeps one entry per CDR3 protein. Of approximately 150,000 distinct CDR3 sequences in the sample, about 32% were seen once. This chain connects TRBV10-3 to TRBJ2-5; 8 nucleotides line up with TRBD1. The sequencing sample was made of blood, either unsorted or a sorted T cell fraction (not recorded which). This sequence originates from a human donor who was either an allogeneic HSCT recipient or a stem cell or donor lymphocyte infusion donor (not recorded which). It is not recorded whose cells these are; they may come from a transplant donor. The CDR3 loop reads CAISSLTGAVETQYF. The CDR3 DNA reads TGTGCCATCAGTTCCCTGACAGGGGCTGTAGAGACCCAGTACTTC.